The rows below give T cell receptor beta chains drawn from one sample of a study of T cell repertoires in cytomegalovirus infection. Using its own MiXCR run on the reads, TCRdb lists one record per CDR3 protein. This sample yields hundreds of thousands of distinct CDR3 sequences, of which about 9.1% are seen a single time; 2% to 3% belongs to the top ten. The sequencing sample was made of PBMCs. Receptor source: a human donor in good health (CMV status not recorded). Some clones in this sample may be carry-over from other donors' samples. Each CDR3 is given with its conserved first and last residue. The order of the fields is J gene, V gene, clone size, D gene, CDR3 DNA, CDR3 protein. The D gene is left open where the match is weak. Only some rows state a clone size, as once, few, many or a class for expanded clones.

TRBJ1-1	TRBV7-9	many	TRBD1	TGTGCCAGCAGCTCTCCCGGGACAGCGAACACTGAAGCTTTCTTT	CASSSPGTANTEAFF
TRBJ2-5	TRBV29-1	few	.	TGCAGCGCGGGGACCCAGTACTTC	CSAGTQYF
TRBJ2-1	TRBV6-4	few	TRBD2	TGTGCCAGCAGGGCGAGCGGGGGGAAATACAATGAGCAGTTCTTC	CASRASGGKYNEQFF
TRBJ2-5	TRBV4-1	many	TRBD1	TGCGCCAGCAGCCAAGGACAGGGGCCCCTCCCCCAGTACTTC	CASSQGQGPLPQYF
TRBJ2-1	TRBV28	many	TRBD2	TGTGCCAGCAGTTTATCCCCGGTCAGAGAGCGGGAGAATGAGCAGTTCTTC	CASSLSPVRERENEQFF
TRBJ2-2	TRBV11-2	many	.	TGTGCCAGCAGCGGGTGGACAGCCTGGGGCACCGGGGAGCTGTTTTTT	CASSGWTAWGTGELFF
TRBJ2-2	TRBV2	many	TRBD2	TGTGCCACCCCAGCGGGGGTCAACACCGGGGAGCTGTTTTTT	CATPAGVNTGELFF
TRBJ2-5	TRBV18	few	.	TGTGCCAGCTCCCTCCGGACAGTCCGGCAAGAGACCCAGTACTTC	CASSLRTVRQETQYF
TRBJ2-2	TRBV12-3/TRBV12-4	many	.	TGTGCCAGCAGAGGTGGGAGACGACTAAACACCGGGGAGCTGTTTTTT	CASRGGRRLNTGELFF
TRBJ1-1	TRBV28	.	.	TGTGCCAGCAGCTCTCCCGGGAGAACGACTGAAGCTTTCTTT	CASSSPGRTTEAFF
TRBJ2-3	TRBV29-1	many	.	TGCAGCGTTGAAGGCGGCGATACGCAGTATTTT	CSVEGGDTQYF
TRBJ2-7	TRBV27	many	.	TGTGCCAGCAGCTCAGGGGGGGATTTCTACGAGCAGTACTTC	CASSSGGDFYEQYF
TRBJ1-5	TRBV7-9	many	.	TGTGCCAGCAGCGTCACGCGGGGCGGTGCAAACAATCAGCCCCAGCATTTT	CASSVTRGGANNQPQHF
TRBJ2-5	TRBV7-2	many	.	TGTGCCAGCAGCTTAGTGGGGGGTTGGGAGACCCAGTACTTC	CASSLVGGWETQYF
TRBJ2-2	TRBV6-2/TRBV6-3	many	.	TGTGCCAGCAGTTTCTCGGACTCTCTGAACACCGGGGAGCTGTTTTTT	CASSFSDSLNTGELFF
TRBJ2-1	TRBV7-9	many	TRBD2	TGTGCCAGCAGAGCTAGCGGGGGGGCCTTAAACAATGAGCAGTTCTTC	CASRASGGALNNEQFF
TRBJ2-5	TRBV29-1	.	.	TGCAGCGTTCCTAGGGGGGGGCACGAGACCCAGTACTTC	CSVPRGGHETQYF
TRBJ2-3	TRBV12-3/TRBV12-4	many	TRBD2	TGTGCCAGCAGTTTACTAGCGGGGGGACGCACAGATACGCAGTATTTT	CASSLLAGGRTDTQYF
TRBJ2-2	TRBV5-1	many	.	TGCGCCAGCAGCTTGGAGGGTGCTAACACCGGGGAGCTGTTTTTT	CASSLEGANTGELFF
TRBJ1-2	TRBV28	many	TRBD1	TGTGCCAGCAGTTTTAAGGACAGGGGGCCTGTTGGTGGCTACACCTTC	CASSFKDRGPVGGYTF
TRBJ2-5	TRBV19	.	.	TGTGCCAGTAGTAAAAGGCGGGACAGAGAGACCCAGTACTTC	CASSKRRDRETQYF
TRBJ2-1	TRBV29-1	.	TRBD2	TGCAGCGTTGCCGGGACTACTAATAATGAGCAGTTCTTC	CSVAGTTNNEQFF
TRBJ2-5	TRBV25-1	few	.	TGTGCCAGCAGCAATCGGGGAGCCCAAGAGACCCAGTACTTC	CASSNRGAQETQYF
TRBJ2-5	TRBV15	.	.	TGTGCCACCAGCAGGGGAGGGTACAGGGAGGTGGAGACCCAGTACTTC	CATSRGGYREVETQYF
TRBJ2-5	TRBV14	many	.	TGTGCCAGCAGCCAAGATGTCCAAGAGACCCAGTACTTC	CASSQDVQETQYF
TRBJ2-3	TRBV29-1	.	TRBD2	TGCAGCAACCGAGGACTAGCGGGGGGAACGCAGTATTTT	CSNRGLAGGTQYF
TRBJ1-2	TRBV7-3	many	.	TGTGCCAGCAGCTTCGGCCCCGGAGCCCATTATGGCTACACCTTC	CASSFGPGAHYGYTF
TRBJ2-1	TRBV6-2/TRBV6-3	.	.	TGTGCCAGCAGTTACCGACCGGGGGACCCCTACAATGAGCAGTTCTTC	CASSYRPGDPYNEQFF
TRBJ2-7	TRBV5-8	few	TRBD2	TGTGCCAGCAGCCTGGGGGGGAGGGGTCGCTACGAGCAGTACTTC	CASSLGGRGRYEQYF
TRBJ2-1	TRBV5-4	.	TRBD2	TGTGCCAGCAGTCGGACTAGCGGACTTGAGCAGTTCTTC	CASSRTSGLEQFF
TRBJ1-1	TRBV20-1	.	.	TGCAGTGCTCCCCAAGGAGGGCAAGGGCACACTGAAGCTTTCTTT	CSAPQGGQGHTEAFF
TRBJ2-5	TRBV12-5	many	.	TGTGCTAGTGGTTTGACCGGGACACTTCGAGAGACCCAGTACTTC	CASGLTGTLRETQYF
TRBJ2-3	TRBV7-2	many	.	TGTGCCAGCAGCTTAGAGGGTTCAGATACGCAGTATTTT	CASSLEGSDTQYF
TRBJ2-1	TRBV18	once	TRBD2	TGTGCCAGCTCCGGAGGGACTAGCGGGCCTGAGCAGTTCTTC	CASSGGTSGPEQFF
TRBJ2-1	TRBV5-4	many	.	TGTGCCAGCCAAGACGTCAGCTCCTACAATGAGCAGTTCTTC	CASQDVSSYNEQFF
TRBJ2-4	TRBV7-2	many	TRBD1	TGTGCCAGCAGCTTAGTGGTCCGGGACAGGGGCAAAAACATTCAGTACTTC	CASSLVVRDRGKNIQYF
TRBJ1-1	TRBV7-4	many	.	TGTGCCAGCAGCTGGGGGCTGAGGGGGAACACTGAAGCTTTCTTT	CASSWGLRGNTEAFF
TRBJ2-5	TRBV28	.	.	TGTGCCAGCAGTTTAGGGGGGTTAAGGGAAGAGACCCAGTACTTC	CASSLGGLREETQYF
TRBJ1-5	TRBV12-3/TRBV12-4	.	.	TGTGCCAGCAGGAAAGGGGGCAATCAGCCCCAGCATTTT	CASRKGGNQPQHF
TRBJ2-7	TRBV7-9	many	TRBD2	TGTGCCAGCAGAAATAGCGGGGGCGAGCAGTACTTC	CASRNSGGEQYF
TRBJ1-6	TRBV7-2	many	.	TGTGCCAGCAGCTTAGCCGGGGTCGGTTCACCCCTCCACTTT	CASSLAGVGSPLHF
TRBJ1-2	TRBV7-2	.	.	TGTGCCAGCAGCTTAGTCGTCGAGCCGTACTATGGCTACACCTTC	CASSLVVEPYYGYTF